This TCR beta chain was found in a study of identical twins. This clonotype was counted only a few times. Its specificity is unknown. Overall study results and limits: Part of the zero-insertion signal could reflect confounding by invariant MAIT and iNKT cells. Out-of-frame alpha sequences shared between twins exhibited an excess of low generation probability. Beta out-of-frame twin sharing showed a weaker excess.

Trimming took off 5 bases at V and 5 bases at J, with 17 bases between the two ends. In germline, CDR1 is SGHAT, CDR2 FQNNGV. The CDR3 has 15 residues. TCRdb processed the 5' RACE reads anew with MiXCR; each CDR3 protein has one entry. The sample gives about 220,000 distinct CDR3 sequences, 7.5% of which show up once; approximately 2% is in the top ten. These data were also reused for a study on yellow fever vaccine responses in identical twins.

The rearrangement links TRBV11-2 to TRBJ2-3; a possible D gene is TRBD2 (6 bases). This clonotype originated in a woman between 18 and 29 years old in good health. The sequenced sample was memory (CD45RO+) T cells sorted from blood. The CDR3 protein is CASSRAGGEVDTQYF. The CDR3 nucleotides read TGTGCCAGCAGCCGAGCCGGGGGTGAGGTAGATACGCAGTATTTT.